This T cell receptor beta chain was retrieved from a study of blood T cell repertoires in COVID-19. Study information: The study drew acute and convalescent COVID-19 samples from the United States, Italy and Spain. T cells, B-cell-depleted T cells, or PBMCs supplied cDNA or gDNA.

The repertoire was sequenced with immunoSEQ multiplex PCR; TCRdb's copy has only in-frame clones and lacks some. The table has tens of thousands of clones, about 86% seen once. This CDR3 comprises 17 residues. The V end was cut by 0 bases, the J end by 0 bases, with 9 bases between. Per the germline V gene, CDR1 is LNHNV and CDR2 is YYDKDF (reference sequence). This receptor was taken from a woman older than 75 with active or convalescent COVID-19. Material for sequencing was peripheral blood. The chain is built from TRBV15 and TRBJ2-6; no clear D. This chain's CDR3 is CATSREETISGANVLTF. The CDR3 DNA is TGTGCCACCAGCAGAGAAGAAACTATCTCTGGGGCCAACGTCCTGACTTTC.